These T cell receptor beta chains were read from a single sample in a study of OX40 agonist ivuxolimab in advanced cancers. Measured with immunoSEQ multiplex PCR; TCRdb has only the in-frame clones, and not every one. The sample carries around 67,000 clones, 70% to 90% recorded once. The sequencing here drew on CD4+ or CD8+ T cells sorted from blood, taken in a trial of the OX40 agonist ivuxolimab. The receptors shown here come from an adult with an advanced solid tumor such as melanoma, head and neck, liver or kidney cancer. Both conserved end residues are part of each CDR3. The order of the fields is D gene, V gene, clone size, J gene, CDR3 protein, CDR3 DNA. D genes are given only for firm matches. Clone size appears in some rows only: once, few, many, or a class for an expanded clone.

d_call: TRBD1
v_call: TRBV10-3
clone_size: .
j_call: TRBJ1-5
cdr3_aa: CASSDREGRQPQHF
cdr3_nt: TGTGCCAGCTCAGACAGGGAGGGGCGGCAGCCCCAGCATTTT

d_call: .
v_call: TRBV19
clone_size: few
j_call: TRBJ1-4
cdr3_aa: CASNGRQPTNEKLFF
cdr3_nt: TGTGCCAGCAACGGGAGACAGCCAACTAATGAAAAACTGTTTTTT

d_call: .
v_call: TRBV27
clone_size: .
j_call: TRBJ2-2
cdr3_aa: CASSFVGMGGTGELFF
cdr3_nt: TGTGCCAGCAGTTTTGTTGGCATGGGGGGCACCGGGGAGCTGTTTTTT

d_call: TRBD1
v_call: TRBV7-2
clone_size: .
j_call: TRBJ1-2
cdr3_aa: CASSWTGVYGYTF
cdr3_nt: TGTGCCAGCAGCTGGACAGGCGTCTATGGCTACACCTTC

d_call: .
v_call: TRBV28
clone_size: .
j_call: TRBJ2-1
cdr3_aa: CASSLSFGGALYNEQFF
cdr3_nt: TGTGCCAGCAGTTTATCCTTCGGGGGAGCACTCTACAATGAGCAGTTCTTC

d_call: .
v_call: TRBV2
clone_size: once
j_call: TRBJ2-1
cdr3_aa: CASKRSANEQFF
cdr3_nt: TGTGCCAGCAAGAGGAGCGCCAATGAGCAGTTCTTC

d_call: TRBD2
v_call: TRBV7-2
clone_size: .
j_call: TRBJ2-7
cdr3_aa: CASSLAGALSSYEQYF
cdr3_nt: TGTGCCAGCTCCCTAGCGGGGGCCCTTAGCTCCTACGAGCAGTACTTC

d_call: .
v_call: TRBV6-4
clone_size: few
j_call: TRBJ2-3
cdr3_aa: CARTPGAGPRGTDTQYF
cdr3_nt: TGTGCCAGGACCCCCGGGGCAGGGCCTCGGGGGACAGATACGCAGTATTTT

d_call: TRBD2
v_call: TRBV10-1
clone_size: .
j_call: TRBJ2-1
cdr3_aa: CASSGAAGEQFF
cdr3_nt: TGCGCCAGCAGTGGGGCAGCGGGGGAGCAGTTCTTC

d_call: .
v_call: TRBV27
clone_size: .
j_call: TRBJ2-7
cdr3_aa: CASSSIYEQYF
cdr3_nt: TGTGCCAGCAGTTCCATCTACGAGCAGTACTTC

d_call: .
v_call: TRBV10-1
clone_size: few
j_call: TRBJ1-1
cdr3_aa: CASKLDPNTEAFF
cdr3_nt: TGCGCCAGCAAGCTGGACCCGAACACTGAAGCTTTCTTT

d_call: TRBD2
v_call: TRBV4-1
clone_size: .
j_call: TRBJ2-1
cdr3_aa: CASSHPGAGVEQFF
cdr3_nt: TGCGCCAGCAGCCACCCCGGGGCGGGAGTTGAGCAGTTCTTC

d_call: .
v_call: TRBV15
clone_size: .
j_call: TRBJ2-3
cdr3_aa: CATSPALGSGGGTDTQYF
cdr3_nt: TGTGCCACCAGCCCTGCCCTGGGGAGCGGTGGGGGGACAGATACGCAGTATTTT

d_call: .
v_call: TRBV5-6
clone_size: .
j_call: TRBJ2-7
cdr3_aa: CASSLLRDRSYEQYF
cdr3_nt: TGTGCCAGCAGCTTGCTGCGCGACCGATCGTACGAGCAGTACTTC

d_call: .
v_call: TRBV7-2
clone_size: .
j_call: TRBJ2-5
cdr3_aa: CASSLVQGETQYF
cdr3_nt: TGTGCCAGCAGCTTAGTGCAGGGTGAGACCCAGTACTTC

d_call: .
v_call: TRBV16
clone_size: once
j_call: TRBJ2-2
cdr3_aa: CASSQSWLSGELFF
cdr3_nt: TGTGCCAGCAGCCAATCATGGCTGAGCGGGGAGCTGTTTTTT

d_call: TRBD1
v_call: TRBV18
clone_size: .
j_call: TRBJ2-1
cdr3_aa: CASSPVRTGRNEQFF
cdr3_nt: TGTGCCAGCTCCCCAGTCAGGACAGGGCGCAATGAGCAGTTCTTC

d_call: .
v_call: TRBV9
clone_size: .
j_call: TRBJ2-3
cdr3_aa: CASSVVGVGTDTQYF
cdr3_nt: TGTGCCAGCAGCGTGGTAGGCGTGGGGACAGATACGCAGTATTTT

d_call: TRBD2
v_call: TRBV11-2
clone_size: .
j_call: TRBJ2-3
cdr3_aa: CASSHSGRGTDTQYF
cdr3_nt: TGTGCCAGCAGTCATAGCGGGAGGGGAACAGATACGCAGTATTTT

d_call: TRBD1
v_call: TRBV18
clone_size: .
j_call: TRBJ1-3
cdr3_aa: CASSPETGTGNTIYF
cdr3_nt: TGTGCCAGCTCACCGGAGACAGGGACTGGAAACACCATATATTTT

d_call: TRBD1
v_call: TRBV6-5
clone_size: .
j_call: TRBJ1-6
cdr3_aa: CASRPGTGDNSPLHF
cdr3_nt: TGTGCCAGCAGACCCGGGACAGGGGATAATTCACCCCTCCACTTT

d_call: TRBD1
v_call: TRBV6-5
clone_size: .
j_call: TRBJ1-1
cdr3_aa: CASRETGRAFF
cdr3_nt: TGTGCCAGCAGGGAGACAGGGAGAGCTTTCTTT

d_call: .
v_call: TRBV6-5
clone_size: once
j_call: TRBJ2-3
cdr3_aa: CASSYRGPGTDTQYF
cdr3_nt: TGTGCCAGCAGTTACCGGGGGCCGGGCACAGATACGCAGTATTTT

d_call: TRBD2
v_call: TRBV5-5
clone_size: .
j_call: TRBJ2-2
cdr3_aa: CASSPIKRGVNTGELFF
cdr3_nt: TGTGCCAGCAGCCCCATCAAGCGGGGGGTAAACACCGGGGAGCTGTTTTTT

d_call: TRBD1
v_call: TRBV11-1
clone_size: few
j_call: TRBJ1-1
cdr3_aa: CASSLEGTGIGAFF
cdr3_nt: TGTGCCAGCAGCTTAGAGGGGACAGGGATTGGAGCTTTCTTT

d_call: TRBD1
v_call: TRBV7-9
clone_size: .
j_call: TRBJ2-7
cdr3_aa: CASSLGRGTGSYEQYF
cdr3_nt: TGTGCCAGCAGCTTAGGTAGGGGGACAGGGTCCTACGAGCAGTACTTC

d_call: .
v_call: TRBV10-2
clone_size: few
j_call: TRBJ2-1
cdr3_aa: CASTLPQGNEQFF
cdr3_nt: TGCGCCAGCACTCTACCACAGGGCAATGAGCAGTTCTTC

d_call: TRBD2
v_call: TRBV7-2
clone_size: once
j_call: TRBJ2-5
cdr3_aa: CASSRTSGGRETQYF
cdr3_nt: TGTGCCAGCAGCCGGACTAGCGGGGGCCGTGAGACCCAGTACTTC

d_call: TRBD1
v_call: TRBV18
clone_size: .
j_call: TRBJ2-7
cdr3_aa: CASSPPGTGLSYEQYF
cdr3_nt: TGTGCCAGCTCACCACCCGGGACAGGCCTCTCCTACGAGCAGTACTTC

d_call: .
v_call: TRBV6-1
clone_size: .
j_call: TRBJ2-7
cdr3_aa: CASSLGYEQYF
cdr3_nt: TGTGCCAGCAGTTTGGGATACGAGCAGTACTTC

d_call: .
v_call: TRBV7-8
clone_size: few
j_call: TRBJ1-3
cdr3_aa: CASSSQFSGNTIYF
cdr3_nt: TGTGCCAGCAGCTCCCAGTTCTCTGGAAACACCATATATTTT

d_call: .
v_call: TRBV11-3
clone_size: .
j_call: TRBJ2-2
cdr3_aa: CASSLAGTSGELFF
cdr3_nt: TGTGCCAGCAGCTTAGCGGGGACTTCCGGGGAGCTGTTTTTT

d_call: TRBD2
v_call: TRBV7-2
clone_size: once
j_call: TRBJ2-1
cdr3_aa: CASSPSGRGARNEQFF
cdr3_nt: TGTGCCAGCAGCCCTAGCGGGCGGGGGGCAAGGAATGAGCAGTTCTTC